This T cell receptor (beta chain) was captured by sequencing in a study of blood T cell repertoires in COVID-19. Study summary: Sample material is recorded as cDNA or gDNA derived from T cells, B-cell-depleted T cells, or PBMCs.

Under the authors' procedure: Reference gene primers were amplified, and this amplification served to estimate nucleated cell counts. Some clones are missing from TCRdb's copy, which holds only in-frame ones; the method was immunoSEQ multiplex PCR. V and J calls and clone size are copied from that table; D and trimming were computed from the DNA. The sample lists around 140,000 clones, approximately 84% occurring once. Sequenced: peripheral blood. This clonotype was obtained from an elderly woman with acute or convalescent COVID-19.

CDR3 protein: CASSLGDLAYEQYF. The CDR3 coding sequence is TGTGCCAGCAGCTTAGGGGATTTGGCCTACGAGCAGTACTTC. The chain employs TRBV5-6 and TRBJ2-7; D may be TRBD1 (5 bases). The V gene lost 2 bases and the J gene lost 2 bases, with 11 bases spanning the gap. The CDR3 runs to 14 residues. Germline CDR1 SGHDT, CDR2 YYEEEE.